This T cell receptor beta chain was sequenced in a study of blood T cells in healthy people across ages. Study-wide findings and caveats: Both naive CD4+ cell counts and diversity were greater in long-lived donors than in aged donors. Leaving the PBMCs unsorted stopped any conclusive comparison of naive versus antigen-experienced cells.

Using a J-beta primer mix together with a sample-barcoded 5' primer, a second PCR was run for roughly 6 to 11 cycles. TCRdb re-derived calls from the 5' RACE reads in MiXCR, one entry per CDR3 protein. The table records some 1.5 million distinct CDR3 sequences, 28% of them present only once. The length of the CDR3 is 14 residues. Germline-derived CDR1 and CDR2 are DFQATT and SNEGSKA (reference sequence). After removal of 0 bases from V and 12 bases from J, the junction contained 10 bases not matched to a gene. In regard to this clonotype: Its antigen remains unknown.

Every sample had a minimum of 6 million PBMCs isolated. This TCR was recovered from a woman aged 25 to 45 in good health. V usage is TRBV20-1 and J usage is TRBJ2-1; 8 bases fit TRBD2. Sequenced input: blood. CDR3 DNA sequence: TGCAGTGCTAGAGATCAGCGGGGGTCCCTGATGCAGTTCTTC. Translation: CSARDQRGSLMQFF.